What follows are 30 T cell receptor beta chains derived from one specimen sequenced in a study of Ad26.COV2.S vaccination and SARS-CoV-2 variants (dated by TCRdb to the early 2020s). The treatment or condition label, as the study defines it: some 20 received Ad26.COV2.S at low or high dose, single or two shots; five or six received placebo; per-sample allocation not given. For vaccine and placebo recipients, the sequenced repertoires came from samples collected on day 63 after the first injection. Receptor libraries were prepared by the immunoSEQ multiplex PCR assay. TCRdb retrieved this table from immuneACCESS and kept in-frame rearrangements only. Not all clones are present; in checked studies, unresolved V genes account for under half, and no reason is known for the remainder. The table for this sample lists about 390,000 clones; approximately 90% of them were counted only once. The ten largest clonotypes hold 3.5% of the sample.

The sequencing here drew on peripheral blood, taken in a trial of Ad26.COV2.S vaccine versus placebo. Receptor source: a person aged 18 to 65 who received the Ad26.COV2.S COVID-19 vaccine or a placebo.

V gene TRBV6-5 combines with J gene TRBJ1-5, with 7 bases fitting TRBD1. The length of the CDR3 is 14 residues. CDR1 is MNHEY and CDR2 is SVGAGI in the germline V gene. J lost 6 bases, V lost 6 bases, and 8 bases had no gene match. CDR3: CASSSGQWGQPQHF. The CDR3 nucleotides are TGTGCCAGCAGCTCGGGACAGTGGGGTCAGCCCCAGCATTTT.

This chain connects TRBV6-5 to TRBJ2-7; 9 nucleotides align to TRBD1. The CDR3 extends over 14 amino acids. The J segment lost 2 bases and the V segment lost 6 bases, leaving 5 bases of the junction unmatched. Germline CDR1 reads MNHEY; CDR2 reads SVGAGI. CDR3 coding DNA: TGTGCCAGCAGGGGACAGGGACCTCCCTACGAGCAGTACTTC. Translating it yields CASRGQGPPYEQYF.

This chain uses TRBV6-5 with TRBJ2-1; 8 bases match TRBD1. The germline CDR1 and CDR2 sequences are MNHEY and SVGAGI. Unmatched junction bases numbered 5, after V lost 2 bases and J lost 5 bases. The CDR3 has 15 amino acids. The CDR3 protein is CASSYLTGANNEQFF. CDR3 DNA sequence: TGTGCCAGCAGTTACCTGACAGGGGCCAACAATGAGCAGTTCTTC.

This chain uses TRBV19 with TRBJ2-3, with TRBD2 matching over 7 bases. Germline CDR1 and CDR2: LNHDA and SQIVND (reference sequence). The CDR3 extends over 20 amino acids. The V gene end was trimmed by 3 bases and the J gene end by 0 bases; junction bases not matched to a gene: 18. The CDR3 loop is CASSIFIAGGGTPSTDTQYF. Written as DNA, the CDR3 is TGTGCCAGTAGTATCTTCATTGCGGGCGGGGGAACCCCTAGCACAGATACGCAGTATTTT.

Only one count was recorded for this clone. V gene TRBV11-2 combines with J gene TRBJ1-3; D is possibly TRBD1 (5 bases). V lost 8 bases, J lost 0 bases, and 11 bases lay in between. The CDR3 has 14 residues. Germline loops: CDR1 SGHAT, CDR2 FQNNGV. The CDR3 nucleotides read TGTGCCAGCCCCAGGGACTACTCTGGAAACACCATATATTTT. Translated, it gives CASPRDYSGNTIYF. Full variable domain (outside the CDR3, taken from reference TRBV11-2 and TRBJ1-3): EAGVAQSPRYKIIEKRQSVAFWCNPISGHATLYWYQQILGQGPKLLIQFQNNGVVDDSQLPKDRFSAERLKGVDSTLKIQPAKLEDSAVYLCASPRDYSGNTIYFGEGSWLTVV.

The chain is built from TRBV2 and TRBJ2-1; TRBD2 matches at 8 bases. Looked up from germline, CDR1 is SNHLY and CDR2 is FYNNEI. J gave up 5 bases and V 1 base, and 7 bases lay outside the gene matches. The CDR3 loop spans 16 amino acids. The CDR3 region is CASSEVAGGPNNEQFF. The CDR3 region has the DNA TGTGCCAGCAGTGAAGTGGCGGGGGGACCAAACAATGAGCAGTTCTTC.

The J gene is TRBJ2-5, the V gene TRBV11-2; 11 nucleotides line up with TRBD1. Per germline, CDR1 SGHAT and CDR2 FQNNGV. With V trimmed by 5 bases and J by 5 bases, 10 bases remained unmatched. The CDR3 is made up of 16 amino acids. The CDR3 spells CASSTPGTGGEETQYF. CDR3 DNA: TGTGCCAGCAGCACGCCCGGGACAGGGGGTGAGGAGACCCAGTACTTC.

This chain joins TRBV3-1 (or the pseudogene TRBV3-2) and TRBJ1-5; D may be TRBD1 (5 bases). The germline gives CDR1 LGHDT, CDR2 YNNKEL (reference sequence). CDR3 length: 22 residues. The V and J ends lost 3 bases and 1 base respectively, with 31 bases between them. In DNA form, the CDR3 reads TGTGCCAGCAGCCAGACACAAAGCATTGGGACCTCAGCCCCCCTCAGCAATCAGCCCCAGCATTTT. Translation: CASSQTQSIGTSAPLSNQPQHF.

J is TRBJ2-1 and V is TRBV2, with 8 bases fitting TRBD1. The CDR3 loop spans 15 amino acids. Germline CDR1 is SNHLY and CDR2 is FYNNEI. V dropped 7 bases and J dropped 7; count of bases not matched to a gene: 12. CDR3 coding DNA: TGTGCCAGCACCCAAGACCCGGGACAGGCGAATGAGCAGTTCTTC. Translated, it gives CASTQDPGQANEQFF.

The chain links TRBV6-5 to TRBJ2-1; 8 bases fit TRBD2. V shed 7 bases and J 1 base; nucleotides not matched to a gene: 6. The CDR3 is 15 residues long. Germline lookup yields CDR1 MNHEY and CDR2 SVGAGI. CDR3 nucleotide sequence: TGTGCCAGCACCCTGACGGGGGGGTCCTACAATGAGCAGTTCTTC. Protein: CASTLTGGSYNEQFF.

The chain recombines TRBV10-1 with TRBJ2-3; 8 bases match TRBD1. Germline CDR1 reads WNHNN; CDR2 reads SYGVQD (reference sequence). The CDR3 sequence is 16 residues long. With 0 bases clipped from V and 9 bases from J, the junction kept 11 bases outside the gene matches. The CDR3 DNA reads TGCGCCAGCAGTGAGTCGCCCAGGGGGCCCCCCAGAACGCAGTATTTT. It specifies CASSESPRGPPRTQYF.

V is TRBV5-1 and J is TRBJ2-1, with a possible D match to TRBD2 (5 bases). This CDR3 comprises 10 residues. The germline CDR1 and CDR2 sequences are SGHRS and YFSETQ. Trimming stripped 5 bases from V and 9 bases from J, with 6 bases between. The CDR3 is CASRGSEQFF. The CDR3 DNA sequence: TGCGCCAGCAGGGGGAGTGAGCAGTTCTTC. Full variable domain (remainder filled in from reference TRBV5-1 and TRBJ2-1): KAGVTQTPRYLIKTRGQQVTLSCSPISGHRSVSWYQQTPGQGLQFLFEYFSETQRNKGNFPGRFSGRQFSNSRSEMNVSTLELGDSALYLCASRGSEQFFGPGTRLTVL.

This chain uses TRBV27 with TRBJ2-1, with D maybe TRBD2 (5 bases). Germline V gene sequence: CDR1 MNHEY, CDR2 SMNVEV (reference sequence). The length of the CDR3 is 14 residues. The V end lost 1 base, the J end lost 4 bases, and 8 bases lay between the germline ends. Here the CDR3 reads CASSLWAGYNEQFF. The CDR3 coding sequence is TGTGCCAGCAGTTTATGGGCGGGTTACAATGAGCAGTTCTTC.

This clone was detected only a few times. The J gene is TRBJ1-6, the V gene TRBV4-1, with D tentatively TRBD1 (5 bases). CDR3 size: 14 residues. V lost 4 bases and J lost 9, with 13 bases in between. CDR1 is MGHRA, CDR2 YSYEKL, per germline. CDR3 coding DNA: TGCGCCAGCAGCCCCGGCGGCAGGGCTTCACCCCTCCACTTT. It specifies CASSPGGRASPLHF.

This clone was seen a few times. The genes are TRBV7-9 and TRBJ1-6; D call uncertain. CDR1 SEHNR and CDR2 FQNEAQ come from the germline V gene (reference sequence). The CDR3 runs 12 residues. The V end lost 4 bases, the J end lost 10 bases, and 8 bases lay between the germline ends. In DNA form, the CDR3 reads TGTGCCAGCAGCTCGGGAGGGTCACCCCTCCACTTT. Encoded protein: CASSSGGSPLHF. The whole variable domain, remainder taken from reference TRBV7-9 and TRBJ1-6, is DTGVSQNPRHKITKRGQNVTFRCDPISEHNRLYWYRQTLGQGPEFLTYFQNEAQLEKSRLLSDRFSAERPKGSFSTLEIQRTEQGDSAMYLCASSSGGSPLHFGNGTRLTVT.

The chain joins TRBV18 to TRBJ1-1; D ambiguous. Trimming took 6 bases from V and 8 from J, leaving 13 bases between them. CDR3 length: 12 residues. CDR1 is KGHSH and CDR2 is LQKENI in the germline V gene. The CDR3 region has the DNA TGTGCCAGCTCCCGAAGGACGGAGGAAGCTTTCTTT. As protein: CASSRRTEEAFF.

The CDR3 sequence is CASSSTDSTDTQYF. As DNA, the CDR3 is TGTGCCAGCAGCTCTACCGACAGTACAGATACGCAGTATTTT. This chain joins TRBV7-9 and TRBJ2-3, with D maybe TRBD1 (5 bases). Germline assignment: CDR1 SEHNR and CDR2 FQNEAQ (reference sequence). V lost 4 bases to trimming and J lost 3 bases, with 11 bases between them. The CDR3 has 14 amino acids.

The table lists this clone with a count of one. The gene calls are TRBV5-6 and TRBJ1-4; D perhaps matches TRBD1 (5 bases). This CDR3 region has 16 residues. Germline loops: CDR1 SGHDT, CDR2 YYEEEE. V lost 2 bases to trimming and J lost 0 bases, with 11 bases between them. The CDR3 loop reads CASSFLGTATNEKLFF. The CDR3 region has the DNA TGTGCCAGCAGCTTCCTTGGGACGGCAACTAATGAAAAACTGTTTTTT.

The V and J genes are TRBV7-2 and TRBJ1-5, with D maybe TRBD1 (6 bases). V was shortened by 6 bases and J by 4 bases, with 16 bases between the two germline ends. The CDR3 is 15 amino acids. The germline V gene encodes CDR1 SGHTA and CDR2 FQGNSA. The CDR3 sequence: CASSLTGLSNQPQHF. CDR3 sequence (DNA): TGTGCCAGCAGTTTGACAGGTTTGAGTAATCAGCCCCAGCATTTT.

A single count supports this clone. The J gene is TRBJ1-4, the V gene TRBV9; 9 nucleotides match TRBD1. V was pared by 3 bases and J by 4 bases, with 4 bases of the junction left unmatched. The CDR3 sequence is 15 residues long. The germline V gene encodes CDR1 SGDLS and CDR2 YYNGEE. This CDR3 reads CASSAGQGRNEKLFF. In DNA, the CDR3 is TGTGCCAGCAGCGCGGGACAGGGACGTAATGAAAAACTGTTTTTT.

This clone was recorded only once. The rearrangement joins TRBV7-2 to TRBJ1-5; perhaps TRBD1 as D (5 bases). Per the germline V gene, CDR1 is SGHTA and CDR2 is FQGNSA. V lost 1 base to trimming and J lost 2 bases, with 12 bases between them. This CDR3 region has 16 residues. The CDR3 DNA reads TGTGCCAGCAGCTTAGGTCGAGGGGCGGGCAATCAGCCCCAGCATTTT. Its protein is CASSLGRGAGNQPQHF.

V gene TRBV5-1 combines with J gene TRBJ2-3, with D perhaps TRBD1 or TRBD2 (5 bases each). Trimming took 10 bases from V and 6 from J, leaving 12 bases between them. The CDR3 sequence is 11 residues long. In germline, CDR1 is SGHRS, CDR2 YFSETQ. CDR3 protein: CAGGSKDTQYF. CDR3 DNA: TGCGCCGGGGGATCGAAGGATACGCAGTATTTT.

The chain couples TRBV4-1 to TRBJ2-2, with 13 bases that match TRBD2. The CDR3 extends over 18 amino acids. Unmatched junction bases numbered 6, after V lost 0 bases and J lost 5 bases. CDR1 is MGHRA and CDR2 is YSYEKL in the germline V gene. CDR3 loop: CASSQDPTSGGDTGELFF. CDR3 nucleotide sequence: TGCGCCAGCAGCCAAGACCCCACTAGCGGGGGGGATACCGGGGAGCTGTTTTTT.

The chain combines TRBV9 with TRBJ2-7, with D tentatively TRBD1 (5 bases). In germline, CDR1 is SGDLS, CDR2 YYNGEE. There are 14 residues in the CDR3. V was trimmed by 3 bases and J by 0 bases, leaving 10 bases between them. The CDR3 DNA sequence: TGTGCCAGCAGCGAACACAGGAGCTCCTACGAGCAGTACTTC. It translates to CASSEHRSSYEQYF. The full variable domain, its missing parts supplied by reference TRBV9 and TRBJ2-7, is DSGVTQTPKHLITATGQRVTLRCSPRSGDLSVYWYQQSLDQGLQFLIQYYNGEERAKGNILERFSAQQFPDLHSELNLSSLELGDSALYFCASSEHRSSYEQYFGPGTRLTVT.

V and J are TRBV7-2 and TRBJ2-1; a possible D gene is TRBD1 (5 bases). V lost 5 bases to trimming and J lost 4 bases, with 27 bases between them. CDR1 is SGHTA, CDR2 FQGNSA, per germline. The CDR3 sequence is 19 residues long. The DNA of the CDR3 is TGTGCCAGCAGCCTAAGCCACCTCGGCAGGGATGACCTATACAATGAGCAGTTCTTC. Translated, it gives CASSLSHLGRDDLYNEQFF.

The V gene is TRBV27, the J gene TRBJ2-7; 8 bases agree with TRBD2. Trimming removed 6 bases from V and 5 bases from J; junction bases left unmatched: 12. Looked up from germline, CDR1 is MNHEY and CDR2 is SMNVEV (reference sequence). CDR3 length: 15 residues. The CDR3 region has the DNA TGTGCCAGCAGCCAACTCGGGAGGGATCGCAACGAGCAGTACTTC. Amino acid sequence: CASSQLGRDRNEQYF.

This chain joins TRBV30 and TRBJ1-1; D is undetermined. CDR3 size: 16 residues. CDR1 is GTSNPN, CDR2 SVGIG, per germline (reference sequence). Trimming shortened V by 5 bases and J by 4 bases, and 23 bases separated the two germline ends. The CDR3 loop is CAWVGQPVVRSTEAFF. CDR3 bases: TGTGCCTGGGTAGGCCAGCCTGTGGTTCGGAGCACTGAAGCTTTCTTT.

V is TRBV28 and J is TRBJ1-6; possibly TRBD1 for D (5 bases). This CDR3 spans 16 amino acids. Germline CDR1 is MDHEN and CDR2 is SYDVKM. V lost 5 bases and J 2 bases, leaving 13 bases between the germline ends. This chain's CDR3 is CASSESGTTYNSPLHF. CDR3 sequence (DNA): TGTGCCAGCAGTGAAAGCGGGACGACCTATAATTCACCCCTCCACTTT. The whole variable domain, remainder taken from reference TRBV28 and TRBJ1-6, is DVKVTQSSRYLVKRTGEKVFLECVQDMDHENMFWYRQDPGLGLRLIYFSYDVKMKEKGDIPEGYSVSREKKERFSLILESASTNQTSMYLCASSESGTTYNSPLHFGNGTRLTVT.

The CDR3 region has the DNA TGTGCCAGCAGGTCGCAAGAGACCCAGTACTTC. Amino acid sequence: CASRSQETQYF. This sequence joins TRBV27 and TRBJ2-5; D remains unclear. V was trimmed by 6 bases and J by 2 bases, leaving 4 bases between them. CDR3 length equals 11 residues. Germline V CDR1 and CDR2: MNHEY, SMNVEV (reference sequence).

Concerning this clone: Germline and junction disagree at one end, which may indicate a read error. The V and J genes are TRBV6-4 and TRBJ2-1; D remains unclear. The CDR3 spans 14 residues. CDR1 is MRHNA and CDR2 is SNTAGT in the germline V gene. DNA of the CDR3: TGTGCCAGCAGGGAGCTTTCCTCCCACAATGAGCAGTTCTTC. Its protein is CASRELSSHNEQFF.